The 3 T cell receptor beta chains listed next were all sequenced from one sample in a study of regulatory dendritic cells for organ transplantation. Sorted T cells were CFSE-labeled and cultured 5 days with allogeneic regulatory or mature dendritic cells at 1:10. Antigen specificity for these receptors is unknown. Sequencing used immunoSEQ multiplex PCR; TCRdb keeps in-frame clones, though not all of them. The sample lists more than 10,000 clones; 62% were seen once. Specimen: naive CD8+ T cells from blood cultured with dendritic cells. Subset in this sample: CD45RA+ naive T cells. The origin of the receptors is a human donor in good health.

The chain combines TRBV14 with TRBJ2-2; 11 bases fit TRBD2. This CDR3 comprises 16 residues. Germline loops: CDR1 SGHDN, CDR2 FVKESK. V gave up 2 bases and J gave up 7 bases; unmatched junction bases: 6. In nucleotides, the CDR3 is TGTGCCAGCAGCCAAATAGCGGGGGGGCCGGTCGGGGAGCTGTTTTTT. This encodes CASSQIAGGPVGELFF.

This rearrangement joins TRBV5-4 to TRBJ2-5, with a possible D match to TRBD2 (5 bases). CDR1 and CDR2 (germline): SGHNT, YYREEE (reference sequence). Trimming took off 4 bases at V and 3 bases at J, with 13 bases between the two ends. CDR3 length equals 14 residues. This CDR3 reads CASSVRSGEETQYF. The CDR3 bases are TGTGCCAGCAGCGTCAGGAGCGGCGAAGAGACCCAGTACTTC. The full variable domain, completed using reference TRBV5-4 and TRBJ2-5, is ETGVTQSPTHLIKTRGQQVTLRCSSQSGHNTVSWYQQALGQGPQFIFQYYREEENGRGNFPPRFSGLQFPNYSSELNVNALELDDSALYLCASSVRSGEETQYFGPGTRLLVL.

The V call is TRBV5-4, the J call TRBJ2-1; TRBD2 agrees at 15 bases. The V gene end was trimmed by 0 bases and the J gene end by 6 bases; junction bases not matched to a gene: 1. Per the germline V gene, CDR1 is SGHNT and CDR2 is YYREEE (reference sequence). The CDR3 consists of 16 residues. Here the CDR3 reads CASSLAGLAGGNEQFF. For the CDR3, the DNA is TGTGCCAGCAGCTTGGCGGGACTAGCGGGGGGCAATGAGCAGTTCTTC.